A selection of T cell receptor beta chains follows, all from one sample in a study of blood T cells in healthy people across ages. TCRdb processed the 5' RACE reads anew with MiXCR; each CDR3 protein has one entry. Of around 1.5 million distinct CDR3 sequences listed, around 55% are singletons. Specimen: blood. Every receptor here comes from a man aged 18 to 30 in good health. The CDR3 runs from the conserved cysteine through the conserved F or W.

j_call v_call cdr3_aa
TRBJ2-7 TRBV7-2 CASSLRGVTSYEQYF
TRBJ1-2 TRBV2 CASSPPLESYTF
TRBJ1-2 TRBV29-1 CSGWGGNWGQDYGYTF
TRBJ2-1 TRBV5-1 CASSHTSERHNEQFF
TRBJ2-3 TRBV5-5 CASSRYGLAGITDTQYF
TRBJ2-7 TRBV9 CASGGGTREQYF
TRBJ1-1 TRBV12-3/TRBV12-4 CASSLSAGTEAFF
TRBJ1-2 TRBV14 CASSFGTFYGYTF
TRBJ2-3 TRBV28 CAITNRGPDTQYF
TRBJ1-4 TRBV20-1 CSAGFRSPFGTENEKLFF
TRBJ2-7 TRBV27 CASSRGGATYEQYF
TRBJ2-2 TRBV4-2 CASSFARGGTTGELFF
NA TRBV6-5 CASSDSRLREQYF
TRBJ1-5 TRBV20-1 CSARDSTGLNQPQHF
TRBJ2-7 TRBV4-1 CASSHPDRGREQYF
TRBJ2-7 TRBV7-9 CASSSGSLRTYEQYF
TRBJ1-1 TRBV7-9 CASSIPFYGEAFF
TRBJ2-7 TRBV3-1 CAISVAGGYYEQYF
TRBJ1-4 TRBV29-1 CSVGPGSTNEKLFF
TRBJ2-1 TRBV6-4 CAKTQSEQFF
TRBJ2-5 TRBV28 CASSLFRATARGTQYF
TRBJ2-7 TRBV11-2 CASSLDWGASYEQYF